Listed here are 6 T cell receptor beta chains from one sample, sequenced in a study of T cell repertoires and HLA-DP antigens (dated by TCRdb to between 2017 and 2018). Library generation was performed with the immunoSEQ multiplex PCR assay. Entries here come from immuneACCESS through TCRdb and include only in-frame sequences with V and J called. Some clones fail to appear in such tables; in the studies checked, an unresolved V gene covers under half of the shortfall, and the cause of the remainder is unknown. Here the sample has tens of thousands of clones; around 77% occur a single time. Roughly 1.6% of the sample is held by the ten biggest clonotypes. The antigens for these receptors are not known. The sequenced material came from CD4+ T cells from PBMCs. All receptors derive from a man aged 60-69 years in good health and CMV-seronegative.

The chain couples TRBV7-3 to TRBJ1-6, with D perhaps matching TRBD1 (6 bases). The CDR3 consists of 14 residues. Germline V lookup: CDR1 SGHTA, CDR2 FQGTGA. V was cut by 5 bases and J by 5 bases, with 10 bases left in between. The CDR3 is CASSPTGNNSPLHF. The CDR3, as DNA: TGTGCCAGCAGCCCGACAGGAAATAATTCACCCCTCCACTTT.

The chain carries TRBV2 and TRBJ1-1; D is uncertain. Germline CDR1 SNHLY, CDR2 FYNNEI. CDR3 length equals 13 residues. The V end was cut by 6 bases, the J end by 1 base, with 9 bases between. The CDR3 reads CASRRDGNTEAFF. The DNA for the CDR3 is TGTGCCAGCAGAAGGGATGGGAACACTGAAGCTTTCTTT.

The gene calls are TRBV7-2 and TRBJ2-3; D might be TRBD1 (7 bases). The CDR3 contains 15 residues. The germline V gene encodes CDR1 SGHTA and CDR2 FQGNSA. The V end was cut by 7 bases, the J end by 4 bases, with 18 bases between. CDR3 in DNA: TGTGCCAGCAACCTCCAGGGGGTAGCGGCAGATACGCAGTATTTT. Its protein is CASNLQGVAADTQYF.

This chain links TRBV19 with TRBJ1-2; 8 positions match TRBD1. Germline V gene data show CDR1 as LNHDA and CDR2 as SQIVND (reference sequence). V lost 2 bases and J lost 2; bases outside the gene matches: 1. The CDR3 contains 14 residues. The CDR3 DNA sequence: TGTGCCAGTAGTATATGGACAGGGAACTATGGCTACACCTTC. The encoded protein is CASSIWTGNYGYTF.

This clone appeared once. J is TRBJ1-3 and V is TRBV5-6, with 8 nucleotides matching TRBD1. The trim removed 2 bases at V and 5 bases at J, leaving 6 bases unmatched. The CDR3 runs to 15 residues. Germline V gene data show CDR1 as SGHDT and CDR2 as YYEEEE. CDR3 sequence (DNA): TGTGCCAGCAGCTTCTACGGGACAGGACGAAACACCATATATTTT. Amino acid sequence: CASSFYGTGRNTIYF.

This rearrangement joins TRBV11-2 to TRBJ2-3; D unclear. V was trimmed by 2 bases and J by 2 bases, leaving 8 bases between them. The germline gives CDR1 SGHAT, CDR2 FQNNGV. The CDR3 consists of 14 residues. CDR3 sequence reads: CASSLQLHTDTQYF. The CDR3 region has the DNA TGTGCCAGCAGCTTACAGCTGCACACAGATACGCAGTATTTT.